Presented here are 19 T cell receptor beta chains from one specimen sequenced in a study of OX40 agonist ivuxolimab in advanced cancers. Profiled with immunoSEQ multiplex PCR; TCRdb holds only in-frame clones, not every one. The data show roughly 90,000 clones, more than 70% seen once. The input for sequencing was CD4+ or CD8+ T cells sorted from blood, taken in a trial of the OX40 agonist ivuxolimab. Receptor source: an adult with an advanced solid tumor such as melanoma, head and neck, liver or kidney cancer.

The gene calls are TRBV15 and TRBJ2-3, with 7 bases fitting TRBD2. This CDR3 has 15 residues. Germline V lookup: CDR1 LNHNV, CDR2 YYDKDF (reference sequence). The J segment lost 6 bases and the V segment lost 0 bases, leaving 6 bases of the junction unmatched. CDR3 region: CATSRDGQGGDTQYF. The CDR3 DNA sequence: TGTGCCACCAGCAGAGATGGGCAGGGAGGGGATACGCAGTATTTT.

The V gene is TRBV28, the J gene TRBJ2-6; D remains ambiguous. The CDR3 is 15 residues long. Trimming shortened V by 8 bases and J by 3 bases, and 14 bases separated the two germline ends. Germline assignment: CDR1 MDHEN and CDR2 SYDVKM. In DNA, the CDR3 is TGTGCCAGCCGACCCGGTGGGTTTGGGGCCAACGTCCTGACTTTC. Translating it yields CASRPGGFGANVLTF.

This clone was seen a single time. The chain uses TRBV18 and TRBJ2-1; no reliable D call. Germline CDR1 KGHSH, CDR2 LQKENI. This CDR3 region has 14 residues. V dropped 3 bases and J dropped 1 base, with 7 bases sitting between them. For the CDR3, the DNA is TGTGCCAGCTCACCCCCGGGTTCCTACAATGAGCAGTTCTTC. The encoded protein is CASSPPGSYNEQFF.

V usage is TRBV5-1 and J usage is TRBJ2-1; maybe TRBD1 (6 bases). Trimming shortened V by 6 bases and J by 1 base, and 11 bases separated the two germline ends. Germline CDR1 SGHRS, CDR2 YFSETQ. The CDR3 contains 14 residues. CDR3 coding DNA: TGCGCCAGCAACCACAGGGAATCCTACAATGAGCAGTTCTTC. This codes for CASNHRESYNEQFF. The entire variable domain, with the rest obtained from reference TRBV5-1 and TRBJ2-1, is as follows: KAGVTQTPRYLIKTRGQQVTLSCSPISGHRSVSWYQQTPGQGLQFLFEYFSETQRNKGNFPGRFSGRQFSNSRSEMNVSTLELGDSALYLCASNHRESYNEQFFGPGTRLTVL.

J is TRBJ2-1 and V is TRBV30, with unresolved D. The V end was cut by 4 bases, the J end by 6 bases, with 13 bases between. The CDR3 has 13 amino acids. Looked up from germline, CDR1 is GTSNPN and CDR2 is SVGIG (reference sequence). The CDR3 nucleotides read TGTGCCTGGAATGAAATTATTCTCAATGAGCAGTTCTTC. The encoded protein is CAWNEIILNEQFF.

The rearrangement joins TRBV18 to TRBJ2-5; TRBD2 is a possible D gene (6 bases). The CDR3 runs to 13 residues. CDR1 and CDR2 (germline): KGHSH, LQKENI. Trimming left V 3 bases short and J 5 bases short, with 10 bases between. The CDR3 reads CASSPGGRETQYF. CDR3 bases: TGTGCCAGCTCACCTGGAGGGAGGGAGACCCAGTACTTC.

The chain couples TRBV5-1 to TRBJ2-3; 12 bases align to TRBD2. This CDR3 has 15 residues. J was trimmed by 6 bases and V by 0 bases; bases with no gene match: 2. Germline-derived CDR1 and CDR2 are SGHRS and YFSETQ. The CDR3 DNA is TGCGCCAGCAGCTTGGGACTAGCGGGGGCGGATACGCAGTATTTT. This translates into CASSLGLAGADTQYF.

The V gene is TRBV27, the J gene TRBJ2-7, with D possibly matching TRBD1 (8 bases). The V and J ends lost 5 bases and 3 bases respectively, with 14 bases between them. Germline assignment: CDR1 MNHEY and CDR2 SMNVEV (reference sequence). This CDR3 contains 14 residues. CDR3 loop: CASSVDREGYEQYF. The CDR3 DNA follows: TGTGCCAGCAGTGTGGACAGGGAGGGCTACGAGCAGTACTTC.

The chain joins TRBV6-6 to TRBJ1-5, with a weak D call TRBD1 (6 bases). From germline, CDR1 is MNHNY and CDR2 SVGAGI (reference sequence). V was shortened by 2 bases and J by 4 bases, with 15 bases between the two germline ends. CDR3 length: 16 residues. The CDR3 region has the DNA TGTGCCAGCAGTTACCCGGGGTCGGGGGCAAATCAGCCCCAGCATTTT. It yields the protein CASSYPGSGANQPQHF.

The chain combines TRBV18 with TRBJ1-1; D is undetermined. V was clipped by 1 base and J by 3 bases, with 9 bases between them. Germline CDR1 and CDR2: KGHSH and LQKENI. CDR3 length: 14 residues. CDR3 nucleotide sequence: TGTGCCAGCTCACCACTCAGGAGCGACACTGAAGCTTTCTTT. It codes for CASSPLRSDTEAFF.

The chain employs TRBV5-5 and TRBJ1-2; D is unclear. The germline V and J ends were trimmed by 4 bases and 5 bases, with 9 bases remaining between them. The CDR3 contains 12 residues. The germline V gene encodes CDR1 SGHKS and CDR2 YYEKEE (reference sequence). CDR3 protein: CASSVLSYGYTF. The DNA for the CDR3 is TGTGCCAGCAGCGTCCTGAGTTATGGCTACACCTTC.

The chain uses TRBV23-1 and TRBJ2-1; weak D call: TRBD2 (6 bases). TRBV23-1 counts as an open reading frame of uncertain function. The V gene lost 4 bases and the J gene lost 0 bases, with 13 bases spanning the gap. CDR3 size: 16 residues. The chain's CDR3 is CASSPPGGASYNEQFF. The CDR3 DNA follows: TGCGCCAGCAGTCCCCCTGGCGGGGCCTCCTACAATGAGCAGTTCTTC.

The chain combines TRBV19 with TRBJ1-5; no firm D call. There are 13 residues in the CDR3. Germline V CDR1 and CDR2: LNHDA, SQIVND (reference sequence). Trimming stripped 4 bases from V and 4 bases from J, with 8 bases between. CDR3: CASSKAGNQPQHF. The CDR3 nucleotides are TGTGCCAGTAGTAAGGCCGGGAATCAGCCCCAGCATTTT. Filled out from reference TRBV19 and TRBJ1-5, the complete variable domain reads DGGITQSPKYLFRKEGQNVTLSCEQNLNHDAMYWYRQDPGQGLRLIYYSQIVNDFQKGDIAEGYSVSREKKESFPLTVTSAQKNPTAFYLCASSKAGNQPQHFGDGTRLSIL.

V and J are TRBV19 and TRBJ2-4, with TRBD1 matching 9 bases. With 5 bases clipped from V and 3 bases from J, the junction kept 5 bases outside the gene matches. The germline V gene has CDR1 LNHDA and CDR2 SQIVND (reference sequence). The CDR3 extends over 15 amino acids. CDR3 sequence reads: CASSPTGGVKNIQYF. CDR3 sequence (DNA): TGTGCCAGTAGTCCGACAGGGGGTGTCAAAAACATTCAGTACTTC.

The V call is TRBV5-4, the J call TRBJ2-3, with D possibly TRBD1 on 6 matching bases. V shed 1 base and J shed 0 bases, with 12 bases lying between them. The CDR3 is 16 residues long. Germline V gene sequence: CDR1 SGHNT, CDR2 YYREEE (reference sequence). CDR3 coding DNA: TGTGCCAGCAGCTTGTTTGGCGGACAGAGCACAGATACGCAGTATTTT. Its protein is CASSLFGGQSTDTQYF. The entire variable domain, with the rest obtained from reference TRBV5-4 and TRBJ2-3, is as follows: ETGVTQSPTHLIKTRGQQVTLRCSSQSGHNTVSWYQQALGQGPQFIFQYYREEENGRGNFPPRFSGLQFPNYSSELNVNALELDDSALYLCASSLFGGQSTDTQYFGPGTRLTVL.

The chain links TRBV7-3 to TRBJ2-2; 8 positions match TRBD1. This CDR3 region has 14 residues. V dropped 6 bases and J dropped 0; count of bases not matched to a gene: 0. Germline V gives CDR1 SGHTA, CDR2 FQGTGA. The CDR3 spells CASRQGANTGELFF. The CDR3 DNA reads TGTGCCAGCAGACAGGGGGCGAACACCGGGGAGCTGTTTTTT.

This sequence joins TRBV9 and TRBJ2-2; D is ambiguous. Germline V gene sequence: CDR1 SGDLS, CDR2 YYNGEE. CDR3 length: 17 amino acids. Trimming cost V 0 bases and J 1 base, with 13 bases left between them. The CDR3 nucleotides read TGTGCCAGCAGCGTAGCTGGATTAGTGGAGAACACCGGGGAGCTGTTTTTT. This gives the protein CASSVAGLVENTGELFF.

The chain carries TRBV5-1 and TRBJ2-1; TRBD2 matches 7 bases. Germline V gene sequence: CDR1 SGHRS, CDR2 YFSETQ. The CDR3 sequence is 15 residues long. Trimming took 0 bases from V and 4 from J; bases not matched to a gene: 4. The CDR3 here is CASSLGERGYNEQFF. CDR3 DNA sequence: TGCGCCAGCAGCTTGGGCGAGCGGGGTTACAATGAGCAGTTCTTC.

This CDR3 is CASSTDAGVYGYTF. The CDR3 region has the DNA TGTGCCAGCAGTACGGACGCTGGAGTCTATGGCTACACCTTC. V is TRBV27 and J is TRBJ1-2; D uncertain. This CDR3 region has 14 residues. Trimming left V 5 bases short and J 4 bases short, with 14 bases between. CDR1 and CDR2 from the germline V gene are MNHEY and SMNVEV (reference sequence).